The 24 T cell receptor beta chains below come from one sample, sequenced in a study of PD-1 blockade in classical Hodgkin lymphoma. TCRdb's table, derived via immunoSEQ multiplex PCR, lists solely in-frame clones and lacks some. The sample has under 3,500 clones, 70% to 90% seen once. As to time point: cycle 4 day 1 (C4D1), after about 6 weeks of nivolumab. Brentuximab vedotin exposure varied, and every patient relapsed after autologous stem cell transplantation. From thawed PBMCs, CD8+ T cells were isolated by magnetic negative selection. This specimen was CD8+ T cells from blood, taken before the fourth cycle of nivolumab. The origin of the receptors is a human donor with classical Hodgkin lymphoma.

The rearrangement joins TRBV29-1 to TRBJ2-3; D unresolved. CDR1 and CDR2 from the germline V gene are SQVTM and ANQGSEA. The CDR3 loop spans 16 amino acids. V gave up 1 base and J gave up 0 bases, with 14 bases separating them. The CDR3 DNA reads as TGCAGCGTTGAAGCCCGACACGGAGCTAGCACAGATACGCAGTATTTT. This encodes CSVEARHGASTDTQYF.

V gene TRBV29-1 combines with J gene TRBJ2-1; no firm D call. The V gene lost 1 base and the J gene lost 4 bases, with 17 bases spanning the gap. The germline V gene has CDR1 SQVTM and CDR2 ANQGSEA. This CDR3 contains 16 residues. In nucleotides, the CDR3 is TGCAGCGTTGAAGCTAACGAGAGGACCACATACAATGAGCAGTTCTTC. It is translated as CSVEANERTTYNEQFF.

This chain connects TRBV7-8 to TRBJ1-5, with a possible D match to TRBD1 (5 bases). CDR1 SGHVS and CDR2 FQNEAQ come from the germline V gene. V was shortened by 7 bases and J by 4 bases, with 17 bases between the two germline ends. The CDR3 is 15 residues long. The CDR3 bases are TGTGCCAGCATCCTAGTTCCCGGGGGGAATCAGCCCCAGCATTTT. This codes for CASILVPGGNQPQHF.

The rearrangement joins TRBV11-2 to TRBJ2-3; D call uncertain. The CDR3 sequence is 15 residues long. Trimming pared 0 bases from V and 2 bases from J, leaving 9 bases between. The germline gives CDR1 SGHAT, CDR2 FQNNGV. The CDR3 here is CASSLDWLPTDTQYF. Here the CDR3 DNA reads TGTGCCAGCAGCTTAGATTGGCTCCCCACAGATACGCAGTATTTT.

The rearrangement joins TRBV18 to TRBJ1-6, with TRBD1 as a possible D gene (5 bases). Trimming took off 2 bases at V and 6 bases at J, with 11 bases between the two ends. The CDR3 loop spans 15 amino acids. Germline V CDR1 and CDR2: KGHSH, LQKENI. CDR3: CASSPNGAFNSPLHF. DNA of the CDR3: TGTGCCAGCTCACCAAACGGGGCGTTTAATTCACCCCTCCACTTT. The full variable domain, with the rest looked up from reference TRBV18 and TRBJ1-6, is NAGVMQNPRHLVRRRGQEARLRCSPMKGHSHVYWYRQLPEEGLKFMVYLQKENIIDESGMPKERFSAEFPKEGPSILRIQQVVRGDSAAYFCASSPNGAFNSPLHFGNGTRLTVT.

This chain connects TRBV11-1 to TRBJ2-7; TRBD1 matches at 7 bases. The CDR3 runs 14 residues. The germline V gene encodes CDR1 SGHAT and CDR2 FQDESV (reference sequence). V dropped 3 bases and J dropped 0; count of bases not matched to a gene: 2. CDR3 amino acids: CASSFAGGSYEQYF. The CDR3, as DNA: TGTGCCAGCAGCTTTGCAGGGGGCTCCTACGAGCAGTACTTC. The full variable domain, with the rest looked up from reference TRBV11-1 and TRBJ2-7, is EAEVAQSPRYKITEKSQAVAFWCDPISGHATLYWYRQILGQGPELLVQFQDESVVDDSQLPKDRFSAERLKGVDSTLKIQPAELGDSAMYLCASSFAGGSYEQYFGPGTRLTVT.

The rearrangement uses TRBV6-5 and TRBJ1-3; D may be TRBD1 (5 bases). Trimming took 5 bases from V and 0 from J, leaving 11 bases between them. CDR1 is MNHEY, CDR2 SVGAGI, per germline. The CDR3 covers 15 residues. This CDR3 reads CASSRDSSSGNTIYF. The CDR3 DNA reads TGTGCCAGCAGTCGCGACAGTAGCTCTGGAAACACCATATATTTT.

This clone was counted once. This rearrangement joins TRBV25-1 to TRBJ2-7; 10 bases map to TRBD2. This CDR3 comprises 16 residues. The germline V gene has CDR1 MGHDK and CDR2 SYGVNS. The ends lost 0 bases at V and 7 bases at J; junction bases unmatched: 9. The chain's CDR3 is CASSEYGTSGTGEQYF. In DNA, the CDR3 is TGTGCCAGCAGTGAATATGGAACTAGCGGGACGGGGGAGCAGTACTTC.

This chain connects TRBV10-3 to TRBJ2-7, with 8 bases lining up with TRBD1. The CDR3 runs 14 residues. The germline V gene has CDR1 ENHRY and CDR2 SYGVKD. Trimming removed 3 bases from V and 4 bases from J; junction bases left unmatched: 5. CDR3 region: CAISDPGQAYEQYF. The CDR3 DNA sequence: TGTGCCATCAGTGACCCGGGACAGGCTTACGAGCAGTACTTC.

The chain employs TRBV4-3 and TRBJ2-1, with 8 bases matching TRBD2. The CDR3 totals 15 residues. The germline V gene encodes CDR1 LGHNA and CDR2 YSLEER. Trimming at V came to 4 bases and at J to 4 bases, leaving 6 bases not matched to a gene. The CDR3 protein is CASSPRLAIYNEQFF. In DNA form, the CDR3 reads TGCGCCAGCAGCCCAAGACTAGCGATTTACAATGAGCAGTTCTTC.

CDR3 protein: CATSTSGTGDEQYF. The CDR3 DNA reads as TGTGCCACCAGCACTTCCGGGACAGGGGACGAGCAGTACTTC. This chain joins TRBV15 and TRBJ2-7; TRBD1 agrees at 10 bases. V trimming: 4 bases; J trimming: 5 bases; junction bases outside the gene matches: 5. In germline, CDR1 is LNHNV, CDR2 YYDKDF (reference sequence). The CDR3 spans 14 residues.

The genes are TRBV7-9 and TRBJ1-1; D unclear. Looked up from germline, CDR1 is SEHNR and CDR2 is FQNEAQ (reference sequence). With 1 base removed from V and 1 base from J, the gap between germline ends came to 16 bases. There are 17 residues in the CDR3. The CDR3 DNA sequence: TGTGCCAGCAGCTTAGGTCTGGCAGGTTACTCGAACACTGAAGCTTTCTTT. It yields the protein CASSLGLAGYSNTEAFF.

V is TRBV4-1 and J is TRBJ2-7, with D perhaps TRBD1 or TRBD2 (5 bases each). V was shortened by 3 bases and J by 0 bases, with 18 bases between the two germline ends. Germline V lookup: CDR1 MGHRA, CDR2 YSYEKL. The CDR3 sequence is 17 residues long. This CDR3 reads CASSHGTFLTLSYEQYF. In nucleotides, the CDR3 is TGCGCCAGCAGCCACGGGACCTTTCTTACTCTCTCCTACGAGCAGTACTTC.

This clone was observed a single time. The chain uses TRBV6-5 and TRBJ1-2, with TRBD1 as a possible D gene (6 bases). The CDR3 is 16 residues long. V lost 0 bases and J lost 3, with 14 bases in between. The germline CDR1 and CDR2 sequences are MNHEY and SVGAGI. In DNA form, the CDR3 reads TGTGCCAGCAGTTACTCGAGGTATTCAGGGGACTATGGCTACACCTTC. Its protein is CASSYSRYSGDYGYTF.

The genes are TRBV27 and TRBJ2-1; D remains unclear. Germline CDR1 MNHEY, CDR2 SMNVEV (reference sequence). CDR3 length: 16 residues. V was clipped by 2 bases and J by 6 bases, with 17 bases between them. CDR3 in amino acids: CASSLLSFATSNEQFF. Written as DNA, the CDR3 is TGTGCCAGCAGTTTACTATCGTTCGCAACCAGCAATGAGCAGTTCTTC.

In this sample, this clone is large. The chain carries TRBV6-5 and TRBJ1-1; D is possibly TRBD1 (6 bases). The CDR3 contains 15 residues. V was trimmed by 6 bases and J by 3 bases, leaving 17 bases between them. Germline CDR1 MNHEY, CDR2 SVGAGI. The CDR3 nucleotides read TGTGCCAGCAGGCTTACACAGGGTCTCGACACTGAAGCTTTCTTT. Translation gives CASRLTQGLDTEAFF.

There are a few counts of this clone. The rearrangement uses TRBV29-1 and TRBJ1-2, with D possibly matching TRBD1 (5 bases). V lost 3 bases to trimming and J lost 8 bases, with 13 bases between them. CDR1 and CDR2 (germline): SQVTM, ANQGSEA. This CDR3 has 12 residues. This CDR3 is CSVDRQRGGYTF. CDR3 sequence (DNA): TGCAGCGTTGACCGACAGCGGGGCGGCTACACCTTC.

The genes are TRBV7-6 and TRBJ2-2; D is possibly TRBD1 or TRBD2 (6 bases each). Germline-derived CDR1 and CDR2 are SGHVS and FNYEAQ. CDR3 length equals 14 residues. V shed 0 bases and J shed 8 bases, with 10 bases lying between them. The CDR3 DNA follows: TGTGCCAGCAGCTTAGCAGGGGGAGGAGGGGAGCTGTTTTTT. Protein: CASSLAGGGGELFF.

V and J are TRBV7-9 and TRBJ2-7; weak D call: TRBD1 (6 bases). The CDR3 loop spans 14 amino acids. The V and J ends lost 6 bases and 3 bases respectively, with 15 bases between them. Germline V gives CDR1 SEHNR, CDR2 FQNEAQ (reference sequence). Here the CDR3 DNA reads TGTGCCAGCAGGGGTGGGGGCTCAAGCTACGAGCAGTACTTC. Its translation: CASRGGGSSYEQYF.

By sample fraction, this clone is medium-sized. The chain joins TRBV9 to TRBJ2-2; no firm D call. Trimming took 2 bases from V and 7 from J, leaving 6 bases between them. The CDR3 contains 12 residues. In germline, CDR1 is SGDLS, CDR2 YYNGEE. CDR3 nucleotides: TGTGCCAGCAGCGTCGATGTCGGGGAGCTGTTTTTT. Translated, it gives CASSVDVGELFF.

The chain links TRBV7-9 to TRBJ1-1; D ambiguous. The CDR3 runs 12 residues. Germline V gene sequence: CDR1 SEHNR, CDR2 FQNEAQ (reference sequence). V lost 5 bases to trimming and J lost 1 base, with 5 bases between them. The CDR3, as DNA: TGTGCCAGCAGCCTAGAGAACACTGAAGCTTTCTTT. This codes for CASSLENTEAFF. Supplemented by reference TRBV7-9 and TRBJ1-1, the full variable domain reads DTGVSQNPRHKITKRGQNVTFRCDPISEHNRLYWYRQTLGQGPEFLTYFQNEAQLEKSRLLSDRFSAERPKGSFSTLEIQRTEQGDSAMYLCASSLENTEAFFGQGTRLTVV.

The rearrangement joins TRBV7-8 to TRBJ1-2; no clear D gene. The CDR3 totals 16 residues. The V and J ends lost 2 bases and 11 bases respectively, with 24 bases between them. Germline values: CDR1 SGHVS, CDR2 FQNEAQ. The CDR3: CASSLTFEGTLYAYTF. CDR3 nucleotides: TGTGCCAGCAGCTTAACATTCGAGGGTACCCTATATGCTTACACCTTC.

The genes are TRBV2 and TRBJ2-3; the D is unclear. The CDR3 runs 13 residues. V lost 1 base to trimming and J lost 3 bases, with 5 bases between them. Germline V CDR1 and CDR2: SNHLY, FYNNEI. The CDR3 coding sequence is TGTGCCAGCAGTGAAGGGTGGACAGATACGCAGTATTTT. Translated, it gives CASSEGWTDTQYF.

This chain joins TRBV5-6 and TRBJ2-5; 7 nucleotides agree with TRBD1. The J call may not be correct, given that the DNA end is closer to TRBJ2-7. The CDR3 loop spans 14 amino acids. Looked up from germline, CDR1 is SGHDT and CDR2 is YYEEEE. This CDR3 is CASSLAGGSYEQYF. The CDR3 region has the DNA TGTGCCAGCAGCTTGGCAGGGGGCTCCTACGAGCAGTACTTC.